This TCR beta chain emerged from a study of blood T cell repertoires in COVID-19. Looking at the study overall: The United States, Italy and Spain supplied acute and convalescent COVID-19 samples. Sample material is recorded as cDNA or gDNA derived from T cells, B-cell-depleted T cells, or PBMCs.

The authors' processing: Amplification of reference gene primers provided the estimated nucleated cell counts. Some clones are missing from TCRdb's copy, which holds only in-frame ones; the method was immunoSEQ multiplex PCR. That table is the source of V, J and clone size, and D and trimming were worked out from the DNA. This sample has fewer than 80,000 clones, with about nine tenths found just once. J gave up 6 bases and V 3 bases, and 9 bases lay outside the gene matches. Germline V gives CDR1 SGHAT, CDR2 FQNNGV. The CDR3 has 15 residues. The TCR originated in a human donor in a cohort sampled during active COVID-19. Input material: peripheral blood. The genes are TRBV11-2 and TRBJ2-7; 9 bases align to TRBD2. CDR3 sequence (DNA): TGTGCCAGCAGCTTTAACGCGGGGGGGTTGAGCGAGCAGTACTTC. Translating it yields CASSFNAGGLSEQYF.